The clone carrying this T cell receptor beta chain was seen just once. Its antigen is still unknown. The entry originates in a study of CD8+CD57+ T cells in acquired aplastic anemia. General study findings and limits: Patients and controls turned out to have 25 to 30 CD8+ CDR3 sequences in common. Patients and controls had CD8+ Simpson's diversity values that were not significantly distinct.

Researchers used genomic DNA as the template to profile TCR beta VDJ and CDR3. TCRdb analysed the reads with MiXCR anew, one entry per CDR3 protein. This sample has fewer than 250,000 distinct CDR3 sequences, with approximately 52% found just once. The CDR3 loop spans 15 amino acids. The V gene lost 5 bases and the J gene lost 0 bases, with 11 bases spanning the gap. Germline values: CDR1 WSHSY, CDR2 SAAADI. This chain uses TRBV10-2 with TRBJ1-3; a weak D match, TRBD1 (5 bases). The origin of this receptor is a human donor in good health, serving as a control. Sequencing was carried out using sorted CD4+, CD8+, or CD8+CD57+ T cells (not recorded which) from PBMCs. The CDR3 is CASSPTEYSGNTIYF. For the CDR3, the DNA is TGCGCCAGCAGTCCGACAGAGTACTCTGGAAACACCATATATTTT.